Given below is one T cell receptor beta chain in context. Its antigen is unknown. This sample is drawn from a study of molecular identifiers for immune sequencing clone quantification. V was cut by 1 base and J by 8 bases, with 6 bases left in between. This CDR3 is built from 12 residues. CDR1 SEHNR and CDR2 FQNEAQ come from the germline V gene (reference sequence). Study results and caveats: Identical TCR molecules can share a barcode, and this sharing could underestimate highly expanded clone sizes.

A single record per CDR3 protein comes from TCRdb applying MiXCR to the PCR reads. The sample carries just over 35,000 distinct CDR3 sequences, 15% to 20% recorded once. This TCR derives from a human donor in good health. Some libraries in this study had Jurkat cell RNA spiked in. The sequenced sample consisted of naive CD8+ T cells from blood, with Jurkat cell RNA spiked in. The subset: FACS-sorted CD8+CD4-CCR7+CD45RA+ naive T cells. The chain employs TRBV7-9 and TRBJ2-1, with a possible D match to TRBD2 (6 bases). The CDR3 loop reads CASSLGRDEQFF. The CDR3 nucleotides read TGTGCCAGCAGCTTAGGGAGGGATGAGCAGTTCTTC.